A selection of T cell receptor beta chains follows, all from one sample in a study of T cell changes during pregnancy in multiple sclerosis. Libraries were prepared by immunoSEQ multiplex PCR; TCRdb keeps only in-frame clonotypes and omits some of them. The sample includes around 130,000 clones, roughly 95% of them seen just once. Material: peripheral blood, obtained after pregnancy. The origin of the receptors is a female donor with multiple sclerosis, enrolled in a pregnancy study. CDR3s include the opening cysteine and the closing phenylalanine or tryptophan. The order of the fields is J gene, D gene, clone size, V gene, CDR3 protein, CDR3 DNA. The D gene is left open where the match is weak. Size is omitted from some rows. Given values are once, few, many or a class for expanded clones.

J: TRBJ1-1; D: -; size: -; V: TRBV28; CDR3: CASSFISRSSDTEAFF; DNA: TGTGCCAGCAGTTTCATATCTAGGAGTTCGGACACTGAAGCTTTCTTT
J: TRBJ2-3; D: TRBD2; size: -; V: TRBV27; CDR3: CASTPGLAGATDTQYF; DNA: TGTGCCAGCACCCCGGGACTAGCGGGAGCCACAGATACGCAGTATTTT
J: TRBJ2-2; D: -; size: -; V: TRBV5-1; CDR3: CASSFRSTNTGELFF; DNA: TGCGCCAGCAGCTTTCGGAGCACGAACACCGGGGAGCTGTTTTTT
J: TRBJ1-3; D: -; size: -; V: TRBV6-5; CDR3: CASSPRQIGNTIYF; DNA: TGTGCCAGCAGCCCCCGACAGATAGGAAACACCATATATTTT
J: TRBJ2-2; D: TRBD2; size: -; V: TRBV10-3; CDR3: CAIGRVGLAGSNTGELFF; DNA: TGTGCCATCGGGCGGGTAGGACTAGCGGGGTCGAACACCGGGGAGCTGTTTTTT
J: TRBJ2-3; D: TRBD2; size: -; V: TRBV19; CDR3: CASSIDHGIAGGPLYF; DNA: TGTGCCAGTAGTATAGATCATGGTATAGCGGGAGGGCCGTTGTATTTT
J: TRBJ2-5; D: -; size: once; V: TRBV25-1; CDR3: CASSVDSSQETQYF; DNA: TGTGCCAGCAGTGTCGACAGCAGCCAAGAGACCCAGTACTTC
J: TRBJ1-1; D: -; size: once; V: TRBV5-1; CDR3: CASSPDGGHRGEAFF; DNA: TGCGCCAGCAGCCCGGACGGGGGGCATCGTGGTGAAGCTTTCTTT
J: TRBJ2-3; D: -; size: -; V: TRBV19; CDR3: CASSEAVTLVTDTQYF; DNA: TGTGCCAGTAGTGAGGCGGTGACCCTCGTAACAGATACGCAGTATTTT
J: TRBJ2-7; D: TRBD2; size: -; V: TRBV29-1; CDR3: CSGGGGRAPYEQYF; DNA: TGCAGCGGTGGTGGGGGGAGGGCTCCCTACGAGCAGTACTTC
J: TRBJ2-7; D: -; size: -; V: TRBV6-5; CDR3: CASSFGEGVYEQYF; DNA: TGTGCCAGCAGTTTTGGGGAGGGGGTTTACGAGCAGTACTTC
J: TRBJ2-1; D: -; size: -; V: TRBV5-4; CDR3: CASSEGDLDNEQFF; DNA: TGTGCCAGCAGTGAAGGGGACTTAGACAATGAGCAGTTCTTC
J: TRBJ2-7; D: TRBD2; size: once; V: TRBV28; CDR3: CASQYSGRPEQYF; DNA: TGTGCCAGCCAATATAGCGGGAGGCCCGAGCAGTACTTC
J: TRBJ2-5; D: TRBD2; size: -; V: TRBV28; CDR3: CASSSRTLAGGLIQETQYF; DNA: TGTGCCAGCAGTTCCCGAACTTTAGCGGGAGGGCTCATCCAAGAGACCCAGTACTTC
J: TRBJ2-5; D: -; size: once; V: TRBV6-1; CDR3: CASSEVWRAETQYF; DNA: TGTGCCAGCAGTGAAGTCTGGAGAGCGGAGACCCAGTACTTC
J: TRBJ1-2; D: TRBD1; size: -; V: TRBV19; CDR3: CASSKDRGYGYTF; DNA: TGTGCCAGTAGTAAAGACAGGGGTTATGGCTACACCTTC
J: TRBJ1-5; D: TRBD1; size: -; V: TRBV5-5; CDR3: CASSLLTGNNQPQHF; DNA: TGTGCCAGCAGCTTACTGACAGGGAACAATCAGCCCCAGCATTTT
J: TRBJ2-7; D: TRBD1; size: -; V: TRBV13; CDR3: CASSFRDRTMNEQYF; DNA: TGTGCCAGCAGCTTCCGGGACAGGACCATGAACGAGCAGTACTTC
J: TRBJ1-2; D: TRBD1; size: -; V: TRBV19; CDR3: CASSISSPGQANFYGYTF; DNA: TGTGCCAGTAGTATTTCATCCCCAGGACAGGCGAATTTCTATGGCTACACCTTC
J: TRBJ2-7; D: TRBD2; size: -; V: TRBV6-1; CDR3: CASSERGGHEQYF; DNA: TGTGCCAGCAGTGAAAGGGGAGGGCACGAGCAGTACTTC
J: TRBJ1-2; D: -; size: -; V: TRBV20-1; CDR3: CSARSGYGYTF; DNA: TGCAGTGCTAGATCAGGTTATGGCTACACCTTC
J: TRBJ2-7; D: -; size: -; V: TRBV25-1; CDR3: CASPGAYEQYF; DNA: TGTGCCAGCCCCGGTGCCTACGAGCAGTACTTC
J: TRBJ2-3; D: TRBD2; size: -; V: TRBV10-3; CDR3: CAISDRTSGTGDTQYF; DNA: TGTGCCATCAGTGACCGGACTAGCGGGACGGGAGATACGCAGTATTTT
J: TRBJ2-7; D: -; size: -; V: TRBV5-4; CDR3: CASSSGTSYEQYF; DNA: TGTGCCAGCAGCTCGGGTACATCCTACGAGCAGTACTTC
J: TRBJ2-2; D: TRBD2; size: -; V: TRBV6-6; CDR3: CASSQAGIGELFF; DNA: TGTGCCAGCAGTCAAGCGGGAATCGGGGAGCTGTTTTTT
J: TRBJ2-2; D: -; size: -; V: TRBV7-9; CDR3: CASSLGGDLHTGELFF; DNA: TGTGCCAGCAGCTTAGGGGGGGACCTCCACACCGGGGAGCTGTTTTTT
J: TRBJ2-7; D: -; size: -; V: TRBV27; CDR3: CASSLELAPYYEQYF; DNA: TGTGCCAGCAGTTTGGAGCTAGCGCCATACTACGAGCAGTACTTC
J: TRBJ2-5; D: TRBD2; size: -; V: TRBV5-4; CDR3: CASSSAEVAGTLKTQYF; DNA: TGTGCCAGCAGCTCCGCCGAGGTAGCGGGAACCCTCAAGACCCAGTACTTC
J: TRBJ2-7; D: TRBD1; size: -; V: TRBV2; CDR3: CASSEAPPGQGAGEQYF; DNA: TGTGCCAGCAGTGAAGCGCCTCCCGGACAGGGGGCAGGGGAGCAGTACTTC
J: TRBJ2-7; D: TRBD2; size: once; V: TRBV4-1; CDR3: CASSQIRGLGPYEQYF; DNA: TGCGCCAGCAGCCAAATTCGCGGACTAGGCCCCTACGAGCAGTACTTC
J: TRBJ2-1; D: -; size: -; V: TRBV4-1; CDR3: CASSQVVGPYNEQFF; DNA: TGCGCCAGCAGCCAAGTAGTGGGCCCCTACAATGAGCAGTTCTTC
J: TRBJ2-2; D: -; size: -; V: TRBV6-4; CDR3: CASKGHTTGELFF; DNA: TGTGCCAGCAAGGGACACACCACCGGGGAGCTGTTTTTT
J: TRBJ2-7; D: TRBD2; size: -; V: TRBV13; CDR3: CASSSLSLTSGPLPLSYEQYF; DNA: TGTGCCAGCAGCTCACTTTCCTTGACTAGCGGCCCCCTTCCCCTCTCCTACGAGCAGTACTTC
J: TRBJ2-7; D: -; size: -; V: TRBV7-2; CDR3: CASSLDVDSSYEQYF; DNA: TGTGCCAGCAGCTTAGACGTTGACAGCTCCTACGAGCAGTACTTC
J: TRBJ2-2; D: TRBD1; size: -; V: TRBV7-7; CDR3: CASSRDRGGPGTGELFF; DNA: TGTGCTAGCAGCCGGGACAGGGGAGGGCCGGGCACCGGGGAGCTGTTTTTT
J: TRBJ2-2; D: TRBD1; size: -; V: TRBV4-3; CDR3: CASSQNDRVGTGELFF; DNA: TGCGCCAGCAGCCAGAATGACAGGGTCGGCACCGGGGAGCTGTTTTTT
J: TRBJ2-1; D: -; size: -; V: TRBV4-2; CDR3: CASSQGGQLAYNEQFF; DNA: TGTGCCAGCAGCCAAGGAGGACAGCTAGCCTACAATGAGCAGTTCTTC
J: TRBJ1-5; D: -; size: -; V: TRBV19; CDR3: CASSIQAGKNQPQHF; DNA: TGTGCCAGTAGTATTCAGGCGGGAAAGAATCAGCCCCAGCATTTT
J: TRBJ2-3; D: TRBD1; size: few; V: TRBV5-5; CDR3: CASSYGTGTGLMDTQYF; DNA: TGTGCCAGCAGCTACGGAACCGGGACAGGGTTGATGGATACGCAGTATTTT
J: TRBJ2-1; D: -; size: -; V: TRBV9; CDR3: CASSVAKGASSSYNEQFF; DNA: TGTGCCAGCAGCGTAGCTAAAGGGGCTTCAAGCTCCTACAATGAGCAGTTCTTC
J: TRBJ1-4; D: -; size: -; V: TRBV4-3; CDR3: CASSRRTGNEKLFF; DNA: TGCGCCAGCAGCCGTCGGACGGGGAATGAAAAACTGTTTTTT
J: TRBJ2-1; D: -; size: -; V: TRBV6-6; CDR3: CASSRIGEQFF; DNA: TGTGCCAGCAGTCGCATCGGGGAGCAGTTCTTC
J: TRBJ1-2; D: -; size: -; V: TRBV25-1; CDR3: CASSQAGNYGYTF; DNA: TGTGCCAGCTCTCAGGCAGGCAACTATGGCTACACCTTC
J: TRBJ1-5; D: -; size: -; V: TRBV20-1; CDR3: CSATPGQPQHF; DNA: TGCAGTGCGACTCCTGGGCAGCCCCAGCATTTT
J: TRBJ2-2; D: -; size: -; V: TRBV7-9; CDR3: CASSLPRDSNTGELFF; DNA: TGTGCCAGCAGCTTACCACGGGACTCTAACACCGGGGAGCTGTTTTTT
J: TRBJ2-3; D: TRBD2; size: -; V: TRBV5-1; CDR3: CASSRLAVSTDTQYF; DNA: TGCGCCAGCAGCCGACTAGCGGTTAGCACAGATACGCAGTATTTT
J: TRBJ2-7; D: TRBD2; size: once; V: TRBV7-2; CDR3: CASSLLLTSVSYEQYF; DNA: TGTGCCAGCAGCTTACTTCTGACTAGCGTCTCCTACGAGCAGTACTTC
J: TRBJ2-1; D: -; size: -; V: TRBV5-1; CDR3: CASSVGLESSYNEQFF; DNA: TGCGCCAGCAGCGTTGGGCTCGAAAGCTCCTACAATGAGCAGTTCTTC
J: TRBJ1-2; D: TRBD1; size: -; V: TRBV19; CDR3: CASKVTLGTSGTGVPFDYGYTF; DNA: TGTGCCAGTAAGGTCACCCTGGGCACCTCCGGGACAGGGGTTCCTTTTGACTATGGCTACACCTTC
J: TRBJ2-7; D: TRBD2; size: -; V: TRBV7-9; CDR3: CASSPGGVASYEQYF; DNA: TGTGCCAGCAGCCCCGGGGGGGTCGCATCCTACGAGCAGTACTTC
J: TRBJ1-5; D: TRBD1; size: -; V: TRBV28; CDR3: CASTGAGTGGWSNQPQHF; DNA: TGTGCCAGCACCGGGGCAGGGACAGGGGGCTGGAGCAATCAGCCCCAGCATTTT
J: TRBJ2-3; D: -; size: -; V: TRBV29-1; CDR3: CSAGRESDTQYF; DNA: TGCAGCGCCGGTAGGGAGTCAGATACGCAGTATTTT
J: TRBJ1-2; D: -; size: -; V: TRBV19; CDR3: CASTEPPQPGPGGYTF; DNA: TGTGCCAGTACGGAGCCCCCTCAGCCGGGCCCGGGGGGCTACACCTTC